What follows is one T cell receptor beta chain and its context. The same CDR3 can be traced to other DNA sequences in this sample. The data stem from a study of PD-1 blockade in classical Hodgkin lymphoma. Germline lookup yields CDR1 SGHRS and CDR2 YFSETQ. This CDR3 is 15 amino acids long. V gave up 0 bases and J gave up 6 bases; unmatched junction bases: 1. Libraries were prepared by immunoSEQ multiplex PCR; TCRdb keeps only in-frame clonotypes and omits some of them. Altogether fewer than 80,000 clones are present, 71% being singletons, with the ten largest covering approximately 9.1%. All the patients suffered relapse after autologous stem cell transplantation, and brentuximab vedotin exposure differed.

Sequenced here: peripheral blood mononuclear cells (PBMCs), sampled before the second cycle of nivolumab. The receptor was derived from a human donor with classical Hodgkin lymphoma. V and J are TRBV5-1 and TRBJ1-6; the match to TRBD1 covers 9 bases. CDR3 nucleotide sequence: TGCGCCAGCAGCTTGGAGGACAGGGGTAATTCACCCCTCCACTTT. Translation gives CASSLEDRGNSPLHF.